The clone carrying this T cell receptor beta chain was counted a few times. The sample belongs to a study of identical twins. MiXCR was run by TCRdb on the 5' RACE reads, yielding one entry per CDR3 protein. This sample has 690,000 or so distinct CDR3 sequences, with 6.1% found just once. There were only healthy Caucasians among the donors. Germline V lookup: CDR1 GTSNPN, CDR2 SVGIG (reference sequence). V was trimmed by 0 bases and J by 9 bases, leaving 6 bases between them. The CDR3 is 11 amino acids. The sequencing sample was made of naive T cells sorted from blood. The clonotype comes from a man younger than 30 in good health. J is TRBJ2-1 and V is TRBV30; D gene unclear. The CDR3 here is CAWSVAVEQFF. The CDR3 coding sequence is TGTGCCTGGAGTGTAGCCGTTGAGCAGTTCTTC.